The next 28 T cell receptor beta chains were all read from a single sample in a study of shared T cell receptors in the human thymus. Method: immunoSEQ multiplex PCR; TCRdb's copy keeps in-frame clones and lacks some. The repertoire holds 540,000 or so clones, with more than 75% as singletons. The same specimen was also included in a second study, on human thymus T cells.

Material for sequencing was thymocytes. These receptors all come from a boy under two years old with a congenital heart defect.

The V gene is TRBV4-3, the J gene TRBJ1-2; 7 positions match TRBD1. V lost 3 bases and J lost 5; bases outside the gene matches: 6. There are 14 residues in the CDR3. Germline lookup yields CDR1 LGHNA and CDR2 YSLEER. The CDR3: CASSQTGTLYGYTF. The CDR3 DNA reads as TGCGCCAGCAGCCAGACAGGGACCCTATATGGCTACACCTTC.

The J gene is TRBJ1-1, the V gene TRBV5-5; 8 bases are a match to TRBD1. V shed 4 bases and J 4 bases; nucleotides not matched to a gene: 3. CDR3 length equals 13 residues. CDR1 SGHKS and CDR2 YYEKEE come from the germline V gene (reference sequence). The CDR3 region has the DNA TGTGCCAGCAGCACACAGGGGGGCACTGAAGCTTTCTTT. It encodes CASSTQGGTEAFF.

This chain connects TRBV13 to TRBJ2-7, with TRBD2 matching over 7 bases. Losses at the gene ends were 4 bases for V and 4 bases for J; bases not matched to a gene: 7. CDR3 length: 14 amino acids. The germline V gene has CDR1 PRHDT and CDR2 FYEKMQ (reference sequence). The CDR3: CASSSSAGRYEQYF. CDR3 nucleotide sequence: TGTGCCAGCAGCTCCTCAGCGGGACGGTACGAGCAGTACTTC.

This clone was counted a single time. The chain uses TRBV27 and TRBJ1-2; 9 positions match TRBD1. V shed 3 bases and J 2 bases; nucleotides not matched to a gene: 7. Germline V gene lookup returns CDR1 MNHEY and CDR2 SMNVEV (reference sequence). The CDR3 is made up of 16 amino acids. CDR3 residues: CASSFRTGGENYGYTF. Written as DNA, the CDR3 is TGTGCCAGCAGTTTCCGAACAGGGGGCGAAAACTATGGCTACACCTTC.

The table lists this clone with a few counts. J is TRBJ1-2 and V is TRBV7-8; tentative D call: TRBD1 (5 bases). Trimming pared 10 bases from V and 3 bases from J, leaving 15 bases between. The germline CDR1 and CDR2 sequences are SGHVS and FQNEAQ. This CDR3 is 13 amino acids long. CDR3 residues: CATSERGHYGYTF. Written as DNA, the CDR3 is TGTGCCACCTCGGAAAGGGGCCACTATGGCTACACCTTC.

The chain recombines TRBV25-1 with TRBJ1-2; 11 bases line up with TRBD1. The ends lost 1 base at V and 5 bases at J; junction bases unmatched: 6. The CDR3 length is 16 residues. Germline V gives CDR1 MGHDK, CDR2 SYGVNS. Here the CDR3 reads CASSESGTGGVYGYTF. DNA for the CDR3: TGTGCCAGCAGTGAATCAGGGACAGGGGGAGTTTATGGCTACACCTTC.

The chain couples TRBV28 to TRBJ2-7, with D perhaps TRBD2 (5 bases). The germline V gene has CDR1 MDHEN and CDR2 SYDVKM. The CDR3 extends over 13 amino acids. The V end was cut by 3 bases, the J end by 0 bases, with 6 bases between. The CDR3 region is CASSLRVSYEQYF. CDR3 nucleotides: TGTGCCAGCAGTTTGAGGGTCTCCTACGAGCAGTACTTC.

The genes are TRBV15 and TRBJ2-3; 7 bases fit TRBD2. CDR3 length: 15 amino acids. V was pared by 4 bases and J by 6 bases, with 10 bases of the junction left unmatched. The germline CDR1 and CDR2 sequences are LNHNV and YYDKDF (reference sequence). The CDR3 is CATSTPWAGVDTQYF. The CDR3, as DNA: TGTGCCACCAGCACCCCGTGGGCGGGAGTCGATACGCAGTATTTT.

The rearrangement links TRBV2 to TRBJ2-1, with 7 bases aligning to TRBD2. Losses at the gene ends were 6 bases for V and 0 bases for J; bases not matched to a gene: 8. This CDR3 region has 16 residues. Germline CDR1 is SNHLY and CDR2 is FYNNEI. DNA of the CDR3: TGTGCCAGCAGCCATGATACTAGCGTCTCCTACAATGAGCAGTTCTTC. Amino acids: CASSHDTSVSYNEQFF.

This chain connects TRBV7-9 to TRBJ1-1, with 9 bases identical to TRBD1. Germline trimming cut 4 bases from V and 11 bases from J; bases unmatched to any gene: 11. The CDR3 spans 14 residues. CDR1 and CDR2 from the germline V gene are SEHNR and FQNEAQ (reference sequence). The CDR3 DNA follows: TGTGCCAGCAGCTCCGCCGGGACAGGGTGGGGTGCTTTCTTT. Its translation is CASSSAGTGWGAFF.

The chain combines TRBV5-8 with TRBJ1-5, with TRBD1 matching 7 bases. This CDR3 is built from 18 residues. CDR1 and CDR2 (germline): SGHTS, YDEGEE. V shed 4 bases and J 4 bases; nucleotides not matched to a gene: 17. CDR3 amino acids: CASSAPGQPPRRNQPQHF. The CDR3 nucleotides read TGTGCCAGCAGCGCGCCGGGACAGCCACCTCGGAGGAATCAGCCCCAGCATTTT. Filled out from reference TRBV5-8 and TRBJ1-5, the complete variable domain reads EAGVTQSPTHLIKTRGQQATLRCSPISGHTSVYWYQQALGLGLQFLLWYDEGEERNRGNFPPRFSGRQFPNYSSELNVNALELEDSALYLCASSAPGQPPRRNQPQHFGDGTRLSIL.

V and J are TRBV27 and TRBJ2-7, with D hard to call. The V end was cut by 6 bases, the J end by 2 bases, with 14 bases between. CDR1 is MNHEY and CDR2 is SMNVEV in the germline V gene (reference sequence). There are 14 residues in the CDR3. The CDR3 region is CASRRQVVAYEQYF. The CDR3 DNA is TGTGCCAGCAGACGCCAGGTAGTGGCCTACGAGCAGTACTTC.

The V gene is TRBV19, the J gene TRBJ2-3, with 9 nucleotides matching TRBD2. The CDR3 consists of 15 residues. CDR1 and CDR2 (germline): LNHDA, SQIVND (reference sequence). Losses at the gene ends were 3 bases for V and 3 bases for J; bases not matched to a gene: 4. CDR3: CASSILAGRTDTQYF. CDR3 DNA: TGTGCCAGTAGTATCCTAGCGGGACGTACAGATACGCAGTATTTT.

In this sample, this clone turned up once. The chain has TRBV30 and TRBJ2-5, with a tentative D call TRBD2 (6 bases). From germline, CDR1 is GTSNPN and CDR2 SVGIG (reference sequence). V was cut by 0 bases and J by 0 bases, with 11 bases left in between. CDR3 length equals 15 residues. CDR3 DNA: TGTGCCTGGAGTGTAGGCTCTAGCGACCAAGAGACCCAGTACTTC. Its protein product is CAWSVGSSDQETQYF.

The CDR3 bases are TGTGCCAGCACTCCCCTGCGGAGGGGCATGAACACTGAAGCTTTCTTT. The encoded protein is CASTPLRRGMNTEAFF. The V and J genes are TRBV28 and TRBJ1-1, with D maybe TRBD1 (5 bases). Trimming removed 7 bases from V and 0 bases from J, with 18 bases in between. Germline-derived CDR1 and CDR2 are MDHEN and SYDVKM. The CDR3 runs 16 residues.

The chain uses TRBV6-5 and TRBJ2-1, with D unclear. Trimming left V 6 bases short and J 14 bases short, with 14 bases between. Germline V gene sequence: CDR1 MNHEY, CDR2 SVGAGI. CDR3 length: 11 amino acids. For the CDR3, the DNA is TGTGCCAGCAGAGCGCAAGGTAGAAAGTTCTTC. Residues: CASRAQGRKFF.

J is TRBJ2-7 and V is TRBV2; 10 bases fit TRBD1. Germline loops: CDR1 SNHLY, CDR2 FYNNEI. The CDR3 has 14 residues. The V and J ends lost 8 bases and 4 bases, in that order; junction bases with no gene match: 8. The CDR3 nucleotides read TGTGCCAGCTTCGGACAGGGGGACTTTTACGAGCAGTACTTC. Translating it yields CASFGQGDFYEQYF.

The CDR3 sequence: CASDSQGNYGYTF. CDR3 DNA sequence: TGTGCTAGTGACAGTCAGGGGAACTATGGCTACACCTTC. This sequence joins TRBV12-5 and TRBJ1-2; D may be TRBD1 (6 bases). Trimming removed 7 bases from V and 2 bases from J, with 11 bases in between. The CDR3 contains 13 residues. Germline lookup yields CDR1 LGHNT and CDR2 FRNRAP. Variable domain in full (rest from reference TRBV12-5 and TRBJ1-2): DARVTQTPRHKVTEMGQEVTMRCQPILGHNTVFWYRQTMMQGLELLAYFRNRAPLDDSGMPKDRFSAEMPDATLATLKIQPSEPRDSAVYFCASDSQGNYGYTFGSGTRLTVV.

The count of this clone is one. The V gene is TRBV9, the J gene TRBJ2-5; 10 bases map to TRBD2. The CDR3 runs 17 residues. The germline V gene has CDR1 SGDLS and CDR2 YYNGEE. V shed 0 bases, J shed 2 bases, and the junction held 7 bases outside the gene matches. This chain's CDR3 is CASSVGLEAGGQETQYF. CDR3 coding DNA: TGTGCCAGCAGCGTAGGGTTGGAAGCGGGAGGGCAAGAGACCCAGTACTTC.

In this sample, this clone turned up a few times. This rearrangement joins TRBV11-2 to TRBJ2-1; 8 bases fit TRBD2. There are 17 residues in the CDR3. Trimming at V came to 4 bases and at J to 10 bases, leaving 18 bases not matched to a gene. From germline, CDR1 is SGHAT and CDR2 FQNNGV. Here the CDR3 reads CASSSTTYWREVWEQFF. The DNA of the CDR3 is TGTGCCAGCAGCTCAACTACCTACTGGCGGGAGGTATGGGAGCAGTTCTTC.

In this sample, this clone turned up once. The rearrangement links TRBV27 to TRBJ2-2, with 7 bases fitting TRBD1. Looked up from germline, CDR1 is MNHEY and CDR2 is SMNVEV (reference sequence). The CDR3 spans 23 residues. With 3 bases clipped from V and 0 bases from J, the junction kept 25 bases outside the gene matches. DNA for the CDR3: TGTGCCAGCAGTTTGTCCAAACCCCCGGGACAGCGATCGTTGGGCGCGAACACCGGGGAGCTGTTTTTT. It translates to CASSLSKPPGQRSLGANTGELFF.

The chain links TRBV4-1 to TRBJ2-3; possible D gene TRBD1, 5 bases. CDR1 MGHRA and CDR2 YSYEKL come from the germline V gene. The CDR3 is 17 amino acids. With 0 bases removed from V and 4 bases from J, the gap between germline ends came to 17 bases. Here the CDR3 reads CASSQEMGPPPADTQYF. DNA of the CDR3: TGCGCCAGCAGCCAAGAAATGGGGCCCCCACCCGCAGATACGCAGTATTTT.

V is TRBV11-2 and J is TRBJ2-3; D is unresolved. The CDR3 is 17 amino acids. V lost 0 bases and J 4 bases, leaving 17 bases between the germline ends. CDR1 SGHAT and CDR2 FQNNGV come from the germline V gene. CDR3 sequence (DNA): TGTGCCAGCAGCTTAGATAAGATAAGCGCATCCCCAGATACGCAGTATTTT. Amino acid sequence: CASSLDKISASPDTQYF.

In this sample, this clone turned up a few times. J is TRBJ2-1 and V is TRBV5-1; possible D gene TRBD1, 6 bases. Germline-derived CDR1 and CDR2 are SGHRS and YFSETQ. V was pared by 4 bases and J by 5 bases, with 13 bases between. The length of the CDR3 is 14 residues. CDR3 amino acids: CASSAQGSHNEQFF. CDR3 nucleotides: TGCGCCAGCAGCGCACAGGGATCCCACAATGAGCAGTTCTTC. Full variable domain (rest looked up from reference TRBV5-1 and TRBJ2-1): KAGVTQTPRYLIKTRGQQVTLSCSPISGHRSVSWYQQTPGQGLQFLFEYFSETQRNKGNFPGRFSGRQFSNSRSEMNVSTLELGDSALYLCASSAQGSHNEQFFGPGTRLTVL.

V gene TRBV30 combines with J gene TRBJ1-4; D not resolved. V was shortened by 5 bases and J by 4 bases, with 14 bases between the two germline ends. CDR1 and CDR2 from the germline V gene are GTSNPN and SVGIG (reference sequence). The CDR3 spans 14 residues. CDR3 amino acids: CAWGGRLFNEKLFF. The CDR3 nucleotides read TGTGCCTGGGGAGGCAGACTATTTAATGAAAAACTGTTTTTT.

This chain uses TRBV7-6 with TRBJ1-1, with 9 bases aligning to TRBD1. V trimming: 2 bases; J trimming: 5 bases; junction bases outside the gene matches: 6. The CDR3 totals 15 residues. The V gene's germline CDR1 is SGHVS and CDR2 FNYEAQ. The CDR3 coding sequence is TGTGCCAGCAGCTTACCCGGGACAGGGTCTACTGAAGCTTTCTTT. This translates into CASSLPGTGSTEAFF.

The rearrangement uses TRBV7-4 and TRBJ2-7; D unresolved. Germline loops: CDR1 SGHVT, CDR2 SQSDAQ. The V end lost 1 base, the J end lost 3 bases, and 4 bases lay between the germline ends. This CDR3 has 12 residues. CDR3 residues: CASSLDYYEQYF. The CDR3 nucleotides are TGTGCCAGCAGCTTAGACTACTACGAGCAGTACTTC.

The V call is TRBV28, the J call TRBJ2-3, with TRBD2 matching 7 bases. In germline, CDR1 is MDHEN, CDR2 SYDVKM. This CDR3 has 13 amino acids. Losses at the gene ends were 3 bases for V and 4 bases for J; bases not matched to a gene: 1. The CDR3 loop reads CASSFAGADTQYF. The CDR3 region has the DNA TGTGCCAGCAGTTTTGCGGGAGCAGATACGCAGTATTTT.